Listed below are T cell receptor beta chains from one sample, sequenced in a study of response to subunit inactivated influenza vaccine. TCRdb re-analysed the RT-PCR reads in MiXCR, keeping a single row per CDR3 protein. Of 860,000 or so distinct CDR3 sequences listed, around 20% were seen once; the top ten hold 10% to 13%. This specimen consisted of PBMCs from blood, obtained about 5 days after vaccination. The receptors were sampled from a man aged 50 or older who received an inactivated influenza vaccine. Both conserved end residues are part of each CDR3. The D gene is left open where the match is weak. Clone size, where shown, is once, few, many, or a class for clones that have expanded.

j_call | clone_size | d_call | v_call | cdr3_nt | cdr3_aa
TRBJ2-7 | - | TRBD1 | TRBV7-6 | TGTGCCAGCAGCAGCTACAGGGGGCGAGTCCACGAGCAGTACTTC | CASSSYRGRVHEQYF
TRBJ1-4 | many | - | TRBV12-3/TRBV12-4 | TGTGCCAGCAGTTTTTGGGGACACTATAATGAAAAACTGTTTTTT | CASSFWGHYNEKLFF
TRBJ1-2 | few | - | TRBV29-1 | TGCAGCGTTGATCGTGGACCCTCCTACGGCTACACCTTC | CSVDRGPSYGYTF
TRBJ1-6 | few | - | TRBV20-1 | TGCAGTGCTCGGGACTTTCATAATTCACCCCTCCACTTT | CSARDFHNSPLHF
TRBJ2-3 | - | - | TRBV5-6 | TGTGCCAGCAGCTTGTTCAGACGCACAGATACGCAGTATTTT | CASSLFRRTDTQYF
TRBJ2-7 | - | TRBD1 | TRBV6-5 | TGTGCCAGCAGTTACTCAAAGGGGACAGGAGGGTACGAGCAGTACTTC | CASSYSKGTGGYEQYF
TRBJ2-1 | few | - | TRBV20-1 | TGCAGTGCTAGAGATTGGCGGGACTACAATGAGCAGTTCTTC | CSARDWRDYNEQFF
TRBJ2-7 | - | - | TRBV24-1 | TGTGCCACCAGTGATTGGGGGGTCGAGCAGTACTTC | CATSDWGVEQYF
TRBJ1-1 | - | - | TRBV19 | TGTGCCAGTAGTTTCACGGGACTCATGAACACTGAAGCTTTCTTT | CASSFTGLMNTEAFF
TRBJ2-3 | few | TRBD1 | TRBV20-1 | TGCAGTGCTAGGACCCCGACCGGGACAGGGGGATTGGATACGCAGTATTTT | CSARTPTGTGGLDTQYF
TRBJ2-2 | few | - | TRBV6-2/TRBV6-3 | TGTGCCAGCAGAGAACAGGGCGCGAACACCGGGGAGCTGTTTTTT | CASREQGANTGELFF
TRBJ2-1 | - | TRBD2 | TRBV6-5 | TGTGCCAGCAGTTACTCCCTAGCGGGGGGGGTCTCCTACAATGAGCAGTTCTTC | CASSYSLAGGVSYNEQFF
TRBJ2-3 | few | TRBD1 | TRBV7-9 | TGTGCCAGCAGCTTATCCCCGACAGGGGGAACAGATACGCAGTATTTT | CASSLSPTGGTDTQYF
TRBJ2-7 | - | - | TRBV29-1 | TGCAGCGTTGTGGGTGCCCACGAGCAGTACTTC | CSVVGAHEQYF
TRBJ2-2 | once | TRBD2 | TRBV9 | TGTGCCAGCAGCGTAGCGCCTAGCGGGTCCGGGGAGCTGTTTTTT | CASSVAPSGSGELFF
TRBJ2-1 | few | TRBD2 | TRBV12-3/TRBV12-4 | TGTGCCAGCAGTTTAAAAGCGGGAGCCCCCTACAATGAGCAGTTCTTC | CASSLKAGAPYNEQFF
TRBJ2-2 | few | - | TRBV7-2 | TGTGCCAGCAGCTTAGCCCATCGGGTGGGGGCTCACGGGGGGACCGGGGAGCTGTTTTTT | CASSLAHRVGAHGGTGELFF
TRBJ2-5 | - | - | TRBV20-1 | TGCAGTGCTAGATCAGGGGCCCTAAAAGAGACCCAGTACTTC | CSARSGALKETQYF
TRBJ2-4 | few | - | TRBV28 | TGTGCCAGCAGCGCCAAAGGGACACGGGAAAACATTCAGTACTTC | CASSAKGTRENIQYF
TRBJ1-1 | few | TRBD1 | TRBV7-9 | TGTGCCAGCAGCGCCACGGGACAGGGGTTCACTGAAGCTTTCTTT | CASSATGQGFTEAFF
TRBJ1-2 | - | - | TRBV29-1 | TGCAGCGTTGTTGGTTGGGTAGGGGCTAGGGACTATGGCTACACCTTC | CSVVGWVGARDYGYTF
TRBJ1-2 | - | - | TRBV4-3 | TGCGCCAGCAGCCAAGATCTCGGGTACAACTATGGCTACACCTTC | CASSQDLGYNYGYTF
TRBJ2-1 | - | - | TRBV15 | TGTGCCACCAGCAGCCTAGAGGGCAATGAGCAGTTCTTC | CATSSLEGNEQFF
TRBJ2-6 | few | - | TRBV7-9 | TGTGCCAGCAGCTTACCAGTCTCTGGGGCCAACGTCCTGACTTTC | CASSLPVSGANVLTF
TRBJ2-2 | - | - | TRBV15 | TGTGCCACCAGCTCCCCGCCCAGGGGACGCGAAACCGGGGAGCTGTTTTTT | CATSSPPRGRETGELFF
TRBJ2-5 | - | - | TRBV4-3 | TGCGCCAGCAGCCAGGATCGTGGGGCAGGGTGGGAGACCCAGTACTTC | CASSQDRGAGWETQYF
TRBJ2-5 | few | - | TRBV5-1 | TGCGCCAGCAGCTTTGATCCGGGAACGGAGACCCAGTACTTC | CASSFDPGTETQYF
TRBJ2-7 | - | TRBD2 | TRBV3-1 | TGTGCCAGCAGCCAAGAGGTGACCCTAGCGGGAGCACTCGGCGAGCAGTACTTC | CASSQEVTLAGALGEQYF
TRBJ2-5 | - | TRBD1 | TRBV12-3/TRBV12-4 | TGTGCCAGCAGTAAAGTGGACAGGGGGTCTGGAGAGACCCAGTACTTC | CASSKVDRGSGETQYF
TRBJ2-1 | - | - | TRBV6-2/TRBV6-3 | TGTGCCAGCAGCCTCCCCATAGCCAATGAGCAGTTCTTC | CASSLPIANEQFF
TRBJ2-1 | many | TRBD2 | TRBV7-2 | TGTGCCAGCAGCTCTACCGGGTTAGCGGGAGGGCGCATTGAGCAGTTCTTC | CASSSTGLAGGRIEQFF
TRBJ1-6 | few | - | TRBV12-3/TRBV12-4 | TGTGCCAGCAGCCTGACAGGTTTACGATCACCCCTCCACTTT | CASSLTGLRSPLHF
TRBJ1-1 | few | - | TRBV6-5 | TGTGCCAGCAGTTACCTGGAAACTTACACTGAAGCTTTCTTT | CASSYLETYTEAFF
TRBJ1-2 | few | - | TRBV6-5 | TGTGCCAGCAGTTACTCGAAGGGAGCCAACTATGGCTACACCTTC | CASSYSKGANYGYTF
TRBJ1-1 | - | TRBD1 | TRBV6-2/TRBV6-3 | TGTGCCAGCAGGGACAGGGAAGATTTGGCCCGATCGGGCACTGAAGCTTTCTTT | CASRDREDLARSGTEAFF
TRBJ2-7 | - | TRBD2 | TRBV6-1 | TGTGCCAGCAGTAGCCCTAGCGGGGGTATCTACGAGCAGTACTTC | CASSSPSGGIYEQYF
TRBJ2-2 | few | - | TRBV5-1 | TGCGCCAGCAGCATACGACAGAGCAACACCGGGGAGCTGTTTTTT | CASSIRQSNTGELFF
TRBJ2-1 | - | TRBD2 | TRBV5-1 | TGCGCCAGCAGCGGAGTAGCGGGAGGGGAAAATGAGCAGTTCTTC | CASSGVAGGENEQFF
TRBJ2-3 | few | TRBD1 | TRBV20-1 | TGCAGTGCCGACAACAGGGGCCCCTACACAGATACGCAGTATTTT | CSADNRGPYTDTQYF
TRBJ2-1 | few | - | TRBV20-1 | TGCAGTGCTAGAGGACAACGGGTCAATGAGCAGTTCTTC | CSARGQRVNEQFF
TRBJ1-5 | - | - | TRBV12-3/TRBV12-4 | TGTGCCAGCACCTCCAGGGGTATGCAGCCCCAGCATTTT | CASTSRGMQPQHF
TRBJ2-1 | - | - | TRBV30 | TGTGCCTGGAGCAATACGGGAGAGCAGTTCTTC | CAWSNTGEQFF
TRBJ2-1 | few | TRBD1 | TRBV7-9 | TGTGCCAGCAGCAAGGACAGGGCGGCCTACAATGAGCAGTTCTTC | CASSKDRAAYNEQFF